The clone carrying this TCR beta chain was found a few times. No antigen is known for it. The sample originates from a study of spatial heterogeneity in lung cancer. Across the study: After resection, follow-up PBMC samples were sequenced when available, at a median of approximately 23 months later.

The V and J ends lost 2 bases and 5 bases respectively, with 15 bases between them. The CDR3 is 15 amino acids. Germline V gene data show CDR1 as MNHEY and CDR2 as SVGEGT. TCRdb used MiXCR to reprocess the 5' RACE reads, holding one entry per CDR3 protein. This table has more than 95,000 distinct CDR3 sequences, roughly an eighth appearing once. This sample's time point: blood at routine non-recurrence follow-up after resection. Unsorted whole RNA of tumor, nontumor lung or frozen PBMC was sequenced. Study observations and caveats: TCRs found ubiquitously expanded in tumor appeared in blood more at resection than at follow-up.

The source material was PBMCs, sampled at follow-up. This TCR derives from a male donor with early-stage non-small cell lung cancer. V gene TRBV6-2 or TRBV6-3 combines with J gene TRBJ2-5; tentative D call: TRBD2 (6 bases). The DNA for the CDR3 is TGTGCCAGCAGTTACGGAGGGGAACCGGCGGAGACCCAGTACTTC. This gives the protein CASSYGGEPAETQYF.